The 25 T cell receptor beta chains listed next were all sequenced from one sample in a study of synovial regulatory T cells in juvenile arthritis. Data came from immunoSEQ multiplex PCR; TCRdb stores just in-frame clones and leaves some out. The sample data list roughly 9,900 clones. Source material: Treg cells from blood. As to subset: remaining (HLA-DR-negative) circulating blood Treg cells. All receptors come from a donor aged 2-35 years with juvenile idiopathic arthritis.

The gene calls are TRBV28 and TRBJ2-7. Germline lookup yields CDR1 MDHEN and CDR2 SYDVKM. The CDR3 is made up of 14 amino acids. There is no recorded DNA. CDR3 in amino acids: CASSSWDLDYEQYF. Full variable domain (missing parts from reference TRBV28 and TRBJ2-7): DVKVTQSSRYLVKRTGEKVFLECVQDMDHENMFWYRQDPGLGLRLIYFSYDVKMKEKGDIPEGYSVSREKKERFSLILESASTNQTSMYLCASSSWDLDYEQYFGPGTRLTVT.

Its frequency marks this clone as medium-sized (0.01 to 0.1%). This chain connects TRBV12-2 to TRBJ2-3; TCRdb designates TRBD2, a call that cannot be tested without DNA. TRBV12-2 is a pseudogene locus. The CDR3 has 21 amino acids. DNA was not recorded. The CDR3 spells CASRLEGLAGAYNTSTDTQYF.

V and J are TRBV5-1 and TRBJ2-2; the TRBD1 assignment by TCRdb is unverifiable without DNA. Germline values: CDR1 SGHRS, CDR2 YFSETQ. This CDR3 spans 13 amino acids. No DNA was logged. The CDR3 protein is CASSSTGPGELFF.

This chain uses TRBV9 with TRBJ1-5. Germline CDR1 reads SGDLS; CDR2 reads YYNGEE. This CDR3 has 13 residues. No DNA has been recorded. This chain's CDR3 is CASSVDQQSAQHF.

The chain employs TRBV5-1 and TRBJ1-3. There are 15 residues in the CDR3. No DNA is recorded. Per the germline V gene, CDR1 is SGHRS and CDR2 is YFSETQ. CDR3 loop: CASSLGLPSGNTIYF.

The chain couples TRBV27 to TRBJ2-1. The germline gives CDR1 MNHEY, CDR2 SMNVEV (reference sequence). The CDR3 length is 15 residues. The DNA is unrecorded. The CDR3 sequence is CASSFRHSVYNEQFF.

J is TRBJ1-1 and V is TRBV7-9; TCRdb picks TRBD1, but there is no DNA to check that call. This CDR3 is built from 13 residues. There is no recorded DNA. CDR1 SEHNR and CDR2 FQNEAQ come from the germline V gene (reference sequence). The CDR3 sequence: CATLTGGNTEAFF.

The gene calls are TRBV29-1 and TRBJ1-2; TCRdb returns TRBD1, unconfirmable since there is no DNA. Germline V gene sequence: CDR1 SQVTM, CDR2 ANQGSEA. CDR3 length: 11 amino acids. No DNA accompanies this entry. The CDR3 loop reads CSVDSPQSYTF.

The J gene is TRBJ2-1, the V gene TRBV27; checking the TCRdb D call of TRBD1 is not possible without DNA. This CDR3 is built from 14 residues. This entry has no DNA. In germline, CDR1 is MNHEY, CDR2 SMNVEV (reference sequence). The CDR3 loop is CASRPQGPYNEQFF.

The chain is built from TRBV10-1 and TRBJ1-5. Looked up from germline, CDR1 is WNHNN and CDR2 is SYGVQD (reference sequence). The CDR3 runs to 13 residues. A DNA sequence was not provided. CDR3 in amino acids: CASSETPRGPQHF.

This chain joins TRBV5-1 and TRBJ1-1. The CDR3 has 14 residues. There is no recorded DNA. Germline assignment: CDR1 SGHRS and CDR2 YFSETQ. The CDR3 protein is CASSLAGGNTEAFF.

This chain connects TRBV7-2 to TRBJ2-7. The CDR3 is made up of 13 amino acids. There is no recorded DNA. The germline gives CDR1 SGHTA, CDR2 FQGNSA. The CDR3 is CASSLGPSYEQYF.

The chain uses TRBV19 and TRBJ1-2. The CDR3 is 15 residues long. DNA was not recorded. CDR1 LNHDA and CDR2 SQIVND come from the germline V gene (reference sequence). The CDR3 sequence is CASSIGPGTHYGYTF.

The chain combines TRBV28 with TRBJ2-7; TCRdb's assignment of TRBD2 cannot be checked, as there is no DNA. From germline, CDR1 is MDHEN and CDR2 SYDVKM. The CDR3 has 12 residues. The nucleotide record is missing. The CDR3 reads CASTGSVREQYF.

The V call is TRBV28, the J call TRBJ1-1. Germline V gene sequence: CDR1 MDHEN, CDR2 SYDVKM. The CDR3 loop spans 12 amino acids. Only the protein is on record. The CDR3 protein is CASSTDRGQAFF.

The rearrangement uses TRBV5-8 and TRBJ1-1. The CDR3 covers 13 residues. No DNA is given. The V gene's germline CDR1 is SGHTS and CDR2 YDEGEE. CDR3 sequence: CASSFVPSTEAFF.

V and J are TRBV4-1 and TRBJ2-1; the TCRdb call, TRBD2, lacks DNA for checking. CDR3 length: 15 residues. No DNA is recorded. Germline V gene sequence: CDR1 MGHRA, CDR2 YSYEKL. The CDR3 is CASSRGLAGNNEQFF.

The chain joins TRBV28 to TRBJ1-1. There are 16 residues in the CDR3. DNA for this receptor is not on file. CDR1 and CDR2 from the germline V gene are MDHEN and SYDVKM. The CDR3 spells CASKSPTANEGTEAFF.

This sequence joins TRBV5-1 and TRBJ1-1. This CDR3 has 12 residues. No DNA is listed. Per germline, CDR1 SGHRS and CDR2 YFSETQ. The CDR3 here is CASSTGPSEAFF. The full variable domain, in which reference TRBV5-1 and TRBJ1-1 provide the parts outside the CDR3, is KAGVTQTPRYLIKTRGQQVTLSCSPISGHRSVSWYQQTPGQGLQFLFEYFSETQRNKGNFPGRFSGRQFSNSRSEMNVSTLELGDSALYLCASSTGPSEAFFGQGTRLTVV.

The V call is TRBV5-1, the J call TRBJ2-7; TCRdb calls TRBD1, which cannot be checked without DNA. The CDR3 is 14 amino acids. Only the protein is available. CDR1 is SGHRS, CDR2 YFSETQ, per germline. The chain's CDR3 is CASSWDRAYYEQYF.

This chain connects TRBV5-3 to TRBJ1-1; the D gene TCRdb calls, TRBD1, cannot be checked with no DNA. TRBV5-3 is assigned to the ORF class and has an uncertain function. The CDR3 has 15 amino acids. No DNA sequence is on record. CDR3 residues: CARSLFETVNTEAFF.

This chain connects TRBV2 to TRBJ2-1; TCRdb indicates TRBD2, and absent DNA this call remains unverified. Germline V gives CDR1 SNHLY, CDR2 FYNNEI. The CDR3 loop spans 15 amino acids. The record lacks a DNA sequence. This CDR3 reads CASRMTSGTYNEQFF.

The chain employs TRBV7-2 and TRBJ1-1; the D gene TCRdb calls, TRBD1, cannot be checked with no DNA. The CDR3 has 16 amino acids. No coding sequence is recorded. The germline CDR1 and CDR2 sequences are SGHTA and FQGNSA. Here the CDR3 reads CASSSVTTSPNTEAFF.

The chain combines TRBV5-1 with TRBJ1-2; TCRdb designates TRBD1, a call that cannot be tested without DNA. CDR3 length: 14 residues. A DNA sequence was not provided. Germline V CDR1 and CDR2: SGHRS, YFSETQ. The CDR3 sequence is CASSQSGQFYGYTF.

This chain uses TRBV5-1 with TRBJ2-3. The CDR3 contains 12 residues. DNA is not on record. Germline CDR1 and CDR2: SGHRS and YFSETQ. The CDR3 loop reads CASSLPTDTQYF.